The sequence of this T cell receptor (beta chain) was determined in a study of cytomegalovirus exposure and HLA in healthy donors. This clone was counted between two and nine times. The PCR was carried out with 60 Vbeta primers and 13 Jbeta primers. Using immunoSEQ multiplex PCR, the repertoire was profiled, and TCRdb retains in-frame clones only, with some absent. The data hold 45,000 to 65,000 clones, with 77% observed a single time. CDR3 length: 15 amino acids. Germline lookup yields CDR1 KGHSY and CDR2 FQNENV. The germline V and J ends were trimmed by 0 bases and 2 bases, with 9 bases remaining between them.

The chain has TRBV16 and TRBJ2-3, with D maybe TRBD1 (6 bases). The origin of this receptor is a woman between 40 and 50 years old in good health and CMV-seropositive. The material sequenced was PBMCs. CDR3 loop: CASSQSQGFTDTQYF. CDR3 bases: TGTGCCAGCAGCCAATCTCAGGGGTTCACAGATACGCAGTATTTT.